Each of the 27 T cell receptor beta chains below was sequenced from the same sample in a study of low-dose radiotherapy and immunotherapy resistance in tumors. PCR amplification of the TCRs was performed with Phusion for 20 PCR cycles, and it relied on a constant-region primer together with a V-primer adapter. One entry per CDR3 protein, called by TCRdb with MiXCR from the reads. The sample has fewer than 60,000 distinct CDR3 sequences, around 11% seen once; the top ten hold 5.5% to 7.5%. Documented time point: before trial treatment. Here the sequenced sample was PBMCs, taken before treatment. These receptors were taken from a female donor with ovarian cancer.

The sample holds many counts of this clonotype. This rearrangement joins TRBV6-5 to TRBJ1-1; the D is unclear. CDR3 length equals 12 residues. V was trimmed by 5 bases and J by 6 bases, leaving 10 bases between them. From germline, CDR1 is MNHEY and CDR2 SVGAGI. The CDR3 protein is CASSTRRAEAFF. In nucleotides, the CDR3 is TGTGCCAGCAGTACCAGGCGGGCTGAAGCTTTCTTT.

The chain uses TRBV30 and TRBJ1-1; D is perhaps TRBD1 (5 bases). CDR3 size: 13 residues. Trimming removed 0 bases from V and 2 bases from J, with 7 bases in between. The V gene's germline CDR1 is GTSNPN and CDR2 SVGIG (reference sequence). The CDR3 region has the DNA TGTGCCTGGAGTGTCCAGGGCAACACTGAAGCTTTCTTT. It encodes CAWSVQGNTEAFF.

This clonotype was picked up many times. The CDR3 is CASSSTTSAEQYF. CDR3 DNA: TGTGCCAGCAGTTCAACGACTAGCGCCGAGCAGTACTTC. This chain uses TRBV6-2 or TRBV6-3 with TRBJ2-7; TRBD2 matches at 8 bases. Germline V CDR1 and CDR2: MNHEY, SVGEGT. Losses at the gene ends were 4 bases for V and 6 bases for J; bases not matched to a gene: 5. The CDR3 has 13 amino acids.

This clonotype was counted many times. The V call is TRBV5-1, the J call TRBJ1-1; TRBD1 might be the D (5 bases). This CDR3 spans 15 amino acids. V was cut by 3 bases and J by 0 bases, with 12 bases left in between. Germline values: CDR1 SGHRS, CDR2 YFSETQ. In DNA, the CDR3 is TGCGCCAGCAGCTCCAGCCCAGGGTTGAACACTGAAGCTTTCTTT. Its translation: CASSSSPGLNTEAFF.

The table lists this clonotype with many counts. The CDR3 DNA reads as TGTGCCAGCAGTCCCCGTGGAGGGGTGGCGTGGGAGCAGTACTTC. Protein: CASSPRGGVAWEQYF. The chain uses TRBV12-3 or TRBV12-4 and TRBJ2-7; perhaps TRBD2 as D (6 bases). The V gene lost 5 bases and the J gene lost 7 bases, with 21 bases spanning the gap. The CDR3 runs 15 residues.

This clonotype appeared many times. This chain uses TRBV6-2 or TRBV6-3 with TRBJ2-7; unclear D gene. Trimming shortened V by 7 bases and J by 0 bases, and 10 bases separated the two germline ends. The germline V gene has CDR1 MNHEY and CDR2 SVGEGT. This CDR3 region has 13 residues. CDR3 bases: TGTGCCAGCAAATGGGTCCACTCCTACGAGCAGTACTTC. Protein sequence: CASKWVHSYEQYF.

This clonotype appeared many times. The V and J genes are TRBV18 and TRBJ1-2; 7 bases fit TRBD1. The CDR3 length is 13 residues. The trim removed 2 bases at V and 8 bases at J, leaving 5 bases unmatched. The germline CDR1 and CDR2 sequences are KGHSH and LQKENI. The CDR3 DNA follows: TGTGCCAGCTCACCAAAGGGGGCTAACGGCTACACCTTC. Its protein is CASSPKGANGYTF.

This clonotype has a count of ten or more. V is TRBV4-1 and J is TRBJ2-6; D is undetermined. V dropped 3 bases and J dropped 0 bases, with 9 bases sitting between them. Germline-derived CDR1 and CDR2 are MGHRA and YSYEKL. The CDR3 length is 16 residues. The DNA for the CDR3 is TGCGCCAGCAGCCAGGGTATCTTCTCTGGGGCCAACGTCCTGACTTTC. Translated, it gives CASSQGIFSGANVLTF.

In its sample, this clonotype was seen many times. This chain joins TRBV20-1 and TRBJ2-1, with D perhaps matching TRBD1 (6 bases). CDR3 length equals 14 residues. V was cut by 4 bases and J by 3 bases, with 13 bases left in between. The germline CDR1 and CDR2 sequences are DFQATT and SNEGSKA (reference sequence). CDR3 bases: TGCAGTGCTACCGGACAGAAGCTCTACAATGAGCAGTTCTTC. Protein: CSATGQKLYNEQFF.

This clonotype was detected ten times or more. The CDR3 loop is CASQGQPGNEQFF. CDR3 nucleotides: TGTGCCAGCCAGGGACAGCCTGGCAATGAGCAGTTCTTC. This chain links TRBV28 with TRBJ2-1; 7 bases are shared with TRBD1. There are 13 residues in the CDR3. Germline lookup yields CDR1 MDHEN and CDR2 SYDVKM. The junction had 7 bases not matched to a gene; V was cut back by 8 bases and J by 6 bases.

This clonotype showed up many times. This chain connects TRBV29-1 to TRBJ1-1; D not resolved. Trimming shortened V by 3 bases and J by 11 bases, and 4 bases separated the two germline ends. The CDR3 extends over 8 amino acids. Germline V gene sequence: CDR1 SQVTM, CDR2 ANQGSEA. CDR3 in amino acids: CSVEDAFF. The DNA for the CDR3 is TGCAGCGTTGAGGACGCTTTCTTT.

The chain recombines TRBV28 with TRBJ2-1; TRBD2 agrees at 10 bases. This CDR3 is built from 16 residues. The junction had 6 bases not matched to a gene; V was cut back by 6 bases and J by 1 base. Germline CDR1 is MDHEN and CDR2 is SYDVKM. This chain's CDR3 is CASSPSSGRSYNEQFF. CDR3 nucleotide sequence: TGTGCCAGCAGCCCCAGTAGCGGGAGGTCCTACAATGAGCAGTTCTTC.

This clonotype was seen many times. The V call is TRBV5-1, the J call TRBJ2-5, with 11 nucleotides matching TRBD2. The V gene's germline CDR1 is SGHRS and CDR2 YFSETQ. The CDR3 loop spans 17 amino acids. The trim removed 4 bases at V and 7 bases at J, leaving 15 bases unmatched. CDR3: CASSPYPTSGTAGTQYF. In nucleotides, the CDR3 is TGCGCCAGCAGCCCCTACCCGACTAGCGGGACCGCTGGGACCCAGTACTTC.

Of note for this clonotype: A read error is the likely source, as a far larger clone sits one nucleotide away. The rearrangement joins TRBV29-1 to TRBJ2-7, with D perhaps assigned TRBD1 or TRBD2 (5 bases each). The germline CDR1 and CDR2 sequences are SQVTM and ANQGSEA. The ends were cut back, 6 bases at V and 7 bases at J, with 16 bases in the middle. The CDR3 has 12 amino acids. The CDR3: CSVPGPSGEQYF. The CDR3 coding sequence is TGCAGCGTCCCGGGACCATCAGGGGAGCAGTACTTC.

This clonotype was seen repeatedly, ten times or more. This chain connects TRBV27 to TRBJ2-3; 11 positions match TRBD2. Trimming removed 6 bases from V and 1 base from J; junction bases left unmatched: 9. CDR3 size: 17 residues. Germline CDR1 MNHEY, CDR2 SMNVEV (reference sequence). The CDR3 DNA follows: TGTGCCAGCAGCCTAGCGGGGGGTATCCGTGGCACAGATACGCAGTATTTT. Its protein product is CASSLAGGIRGTDTQYF.

This clonotype was seen many times. This chain joins TRBV5-1 and TRBJ2-6, with no clear D. The CDR3 has 15 residues. Germline V gene data show CDR1 as SGHRS and CDR2 as YFSETQ. V lost 1 base to trimming and J lost 1 base, with 6 bases between them. In DNA, the CDR3 is TGCGCCAGCAGCTTGCAATCGTCTGGGGCCAACGTCCTGACTTTC. Protein product: CASSLQSSGANVLTF.

This clonotype has at least ten counts. The CDR3 is CASSMTRGLSTDTQYF. CDR3 coding DNA: TGTGCCAGCAGCATGACGCGGGGGCTCAGCACAGATACGCAGTATTTT. This chain links TRBV7-2 with TRBJ2-3; a weak D match, TRBD2 (7 bases). The germline V gene has CDR1 SGHTA and CDR2 FQGNSA. The CDR3 runs to 16 residues. The V end lost 5 bases, the J end lost 0 bases, and 15 bases lay between the germline ends.

This clonotype was observed at least ten times. The chain combines TRBV30 with TRBJ2-5, with D unclear. The CDR3 length is 11 residues. Germline CDR1 and CDR2: GTSNPN and SVGIG (reference sequence). Deletions cut 0 bases from V and 3 bases from J, with 2 bases between. CDR3 sequence (DNA): TGTGCCTGGAGTGTGAAAGAGACCCAGTACTTC. Translated, it gives CAWSVKETQYF. Based on the CDR3 plus reference TRBV30 and TRBJ2-5, the full variable domain is SQTIHQWPATLVQPVGSPLSLECTVEGTSNPNLYWYRQAAGRGLQLLFYSVGIGQISSEVPQNLSASRPQDRQFILSSKKLLLSDSGFYLCAWSVKETQYFGPGTRLLVL.

This clonotype was seen only a few times. The CDR3 region has the DNA TGCGCCAGCAGCGCGTCGGGGGCTGGGGAGACCCAGTACTTC. It encodes CASSASGAGETQYF. The chain carries TRBV5-1 and TRBJ2-5; D assignment may be TRBD1 or TRBD2 (6 bases each). The CDR3 length is 14 residues. Germline V CDR1 and CDR2: SGHRS, YFSETQ. The germline V and J ends were trimmed by 4 bases and 5 bases, with 15 bases remaining between them.

This clonotype is labeled medium-sized. J is TRBJ2-6 and V is TRBV6-2 or TRBV6-3, with a tentative D call TRBD1 (5 bases). This CDR3 is built from 16 residues. Germline values: CDR1 MNHEY, CDR2 SVGEGT. V lost 5 bases and J 5 bases, leaving 16 bases between the germline ends. CDR3: CASSGLDSGWANVLTF. The CDR3 DNA reads as TGTGCCAGCAGTGGCTTAGACAGTGGCTGGGCCAACGTCCTGACTTTC.

This clonotype was observed many times. The rearrangement uses TRBV6-2 or TRBV6-3 and TRBJ2-3, with 7 bases aligning to TRBD1. J lost 4 bases, V lost 0 bases, and 7 bases had no gene match. Germline lookup yields CDR1 MNHEY and CDR2 SVGEGT. The CDR3 spans 16 residues. The CDR3 DNA reads as TGTGCCAGCAGTTACTCGGTGGGACAGAGGGCAGATACGCAGTATTTT. This gives the protein CASSYSVGQRADTQYF.

This clonotype was detected many times. The V gene is TRBV5-6, the J gene TRBJ2-5; 7 bases agree with TRBD2. The CDR3 is 14 amino acids. Trimming took 7 bases from V and 1 from J; bases not matched to a gene: 7. The germline CDR1 and CDR2 sequences are SGHDT and YYEEEE. CDR3 coding DNA: TGTGCCAGCGGTGGCGGGGGAGTCCAAGAGACCCAGTACTTC. This translates into CASGGGGVQETQYF.

This clonotype was observed at least ten times. The chain joins TRBV5-1 to TRBJ2-1, with TRBD1 identical over 7 bases. Germline values: CDR1 SGHRS, CDR2 YFSETQ. The length of the CDR3 is 13 residues. V lost 4 bases and J lost 9; bases outside the gene matches: 7. The CDR3 is CASSQGTVGEQFF. The CDR3 DNA sequence: TGCGCCAGCAGCCAAGGGACAGTCGGTGAGCAGTTCTTC. Full variable domain (outside the CDR3, taken from reference TRBV5-1 and TRBJ2-1): KAGVTQTPRYLIKTRGQQVTLSCSPISGHRSVSWYQQTPGQGLQFLFEYFSETQRNKGNFPGRFSGRQFSNSRSEMNVSTLELGDSALYLCASSQGTVGEQFFGPGTRLTVL.

This clonotype has ten or more counts. The V and J genes are TRBV4-1 and TRBJ2-5, with D perhaps TRBD1 (7 bases). CDR3 length equals 15 residues. Deletions cut 0 bases from V and 5 bases from J, with 13 bases between. Germline V gives CDR1 MGHRA, CDR2 YSYEKL. CDR3 sequence: CASSQDRGVMETQYF. CDR3 in DNA: TGCGCCAGCAGCCAAGACAGGGGGGTCATGGAGACCCAGTACTTC.

This clonotype was seen ten or more times. The chain's CDR3 is CASSQDAEETQYF. In DNA, the CDR3 is TGTGCCAGCAGCCAAGACGCCGAAGAGACCCAGTACTTC. The chain employs TRBV4-2 and TRBJ2-5; D gene unclear. CDR1 is LGHNA, CDR2 YNFKEQ, per germline. This CDR3 spans 13 amino acids. The V and J ends lost 0 bases and 3 bases respectively, with 5 bases between them.

The chain has TRBV5-4 and TRBJ2-7; 7 bases are shared with TRBD2. Looked up from germline, CDR1 is SGHNT and CDR2 is YYREEE (reference sequence). V lost 3 bases and J lost 3; bases outside the gene matches: 12. This CDR3 has 16 amino acids. In nucleotides, the CDR3 is TGTGCCAGCAGCTCCTCGGGGGGAGCGGGCTTCTACGAGCAGTACTTC. Amino acid sequence: CASSSSGGAGFYEQYF. Together with reference TRBV5-4 and TRBJ2-7, the CDR3 gives the full variable domain: ETGVTQSPTHLIKTRGQQVTLRCSSQSGHNTVSWYQQALGQGPQFIFQYYREEENGRGNFPPRFSGLQFPNYSSELNVNALELDDSALYLCASSSSGGAGFYEQYFGPGTRLTVT.

Many counts were recorded for this clonotype. This sequence joins TRBV20-1 and TRBJ2-5; possibly TRBD1 or TRBD2 for D (5 bases each). Germline CDR1 DFQATT, CDR2 SNEGSKA (reference sequence). V gave up 2 bases and J gave up 8 bases, with 15 bases separating them. The CDR3 length is 13 residues. As DNA, the CDR3 is TGCAGTGCTAGATCCCCGGGACCCCCAACCCAGTACTTC. It encodes CSARSPGPPTQYF.